This T cell receptor (beta chain) emerged from a study of shared clonotypes between healthy human individuals. Study-level background: Per donor, three plates held CD4 naive cells, three held CD4 memory, two held CD8 naive and one held CD8 memory. Notes on the study in general: Though the depth was large, rarefaction showed that sorted-subset sequencing was incomplete. Sequencing depth was a factor that was expected to affect clonotype sharing among donors.

Naive CD8 isolation took CD45RO-negative cells positively selected for CCR7 and excluded terminally differentiated effector memory CD45RA+ cells. J was trimmed by 5 bases and V by 2 bases; bases with no gene match: 10. CDR1 and CDR2 from the germline V gene are MGHRA and YSYEKL. The length of the CDR3 is 16 residues. Note on this clone: Its specificity is unknown.

TCRdb keeps only in-frame clones here, not all; method: immunoSEQ multiplex PCR. Of about 2.1 million clones listed, roughly 95% are singletons. This TCR came from a man between 18 and 29 years old in good health. Some clones in this sample may be carry-over from other donors' samples. J is TRBJ2-3 and V is TRBV4-1, with 7 positions matching TRBD1. The specimen was naive CD8+ T cells from PBMCs. The CDR3 region is CASSQQARGYRDTQYF. CDR3 sequence (DNA): TGCGCCAGCAGCCAACAGGCCAGGGGGTATAGAGATACGCAGTATTTT.